The T cell receptor (beta chain) under discussion was sequenced for a study of T cell repertoires and HLA-DP antigens. Broader study findings: Against one allele, clones undetected before culture averaged approximately 39%; against the other, approximately 51%. Antigen presentation used HeLa cells, with total CD4+ cells responding. Sorted CD137+ clonality was 0.35 to 0.45 for both alloantigens, versus about 0.039 pre-culture.

With respect to this clone: Its antigen is unknown.

Germline trimming cut 8 bases from V and 4 bases from J; bases unmatched to any gene: 10. The CDR3 spans 16 residues. CDR1 is WNHNN, CDR2 SYGVQD, per germline (reference sequence). The PCR primers covered 54 TRBV and 13 TRBJ segments. Profiled with immunoSEQ multiplex PCR; TCRdb holds only in-frame clones, not every one. The sample includes roughly 110,000 clones, over 90% seen only once; the top ten take 0.27%. The receptor was derived from a woman aged 18-29 years in good health and CMV-seronegative. The gene calls are TRBV10-1 and TRBJ2-1, with 11 nucleotides matching TRBD2. Sequencing input: CD4+ T cells from PBMCs. CDR3 in amino acids: CASYDGTSGIYNEQFF. In DNA form, the CDR3 reads TGCGCCAGCTATGACGGGACTAGCGGAATTTACAATGAGCAGTTCTTC.